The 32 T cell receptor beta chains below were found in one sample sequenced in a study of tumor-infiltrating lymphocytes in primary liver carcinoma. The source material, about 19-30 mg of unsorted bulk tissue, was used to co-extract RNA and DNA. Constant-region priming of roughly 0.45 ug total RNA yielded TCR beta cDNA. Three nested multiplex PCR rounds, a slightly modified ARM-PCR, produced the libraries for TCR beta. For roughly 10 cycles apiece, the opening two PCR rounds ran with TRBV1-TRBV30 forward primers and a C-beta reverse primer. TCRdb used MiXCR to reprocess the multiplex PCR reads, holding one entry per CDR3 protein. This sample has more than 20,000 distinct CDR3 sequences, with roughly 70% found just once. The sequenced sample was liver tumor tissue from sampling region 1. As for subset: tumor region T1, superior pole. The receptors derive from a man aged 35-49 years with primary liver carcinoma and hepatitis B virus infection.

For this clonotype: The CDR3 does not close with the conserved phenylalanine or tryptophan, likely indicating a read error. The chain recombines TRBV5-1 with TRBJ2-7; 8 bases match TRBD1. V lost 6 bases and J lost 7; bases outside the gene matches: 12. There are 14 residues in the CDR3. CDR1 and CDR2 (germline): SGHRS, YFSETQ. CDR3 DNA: TGCGCCAGCAACTCCGGGCAGGGGGCTAGGGAGCAGTACTGC. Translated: CASNSGQGAREQYC.

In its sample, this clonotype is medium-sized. CDR3 sequence (DNA): TGTGCCAGCAGGAAAGGGACTAGCGGGAGGACGGATACGCAGTATTTT. It yields the protein CASRKGTSGRTDTQYF. The gene calls are TRBV6-6 and TRBJ2-3, with 15 bases identical to TRBD2. Germline V gives CDR1 MNHNY, CDR2 SVGAGI (reference sequence). Trimming at V came to 6 bases and at J to 6 bases, leaving 7 bases not matched to a gene. The CDR3 has 16 amino acids.

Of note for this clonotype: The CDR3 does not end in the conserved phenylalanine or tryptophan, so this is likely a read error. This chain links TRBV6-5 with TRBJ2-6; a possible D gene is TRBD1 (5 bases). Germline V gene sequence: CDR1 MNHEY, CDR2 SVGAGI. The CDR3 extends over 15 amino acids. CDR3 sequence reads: CASSPDHPGADVLTS. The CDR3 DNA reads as TGTGCCAGCAGTCCCGACCATCCTGGGGCCGACGTCCTGACTTCC.

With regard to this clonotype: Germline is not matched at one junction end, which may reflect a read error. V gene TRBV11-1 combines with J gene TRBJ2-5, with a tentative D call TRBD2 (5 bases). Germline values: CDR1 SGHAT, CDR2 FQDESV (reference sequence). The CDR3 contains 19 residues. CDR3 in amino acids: CASILPPEVRKDFQETQYF. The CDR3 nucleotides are TGTGCCAGCATCCTGCCCCCGGAGGTTAGGAAGGACTTCCAAGAGACACAGTACTTC.

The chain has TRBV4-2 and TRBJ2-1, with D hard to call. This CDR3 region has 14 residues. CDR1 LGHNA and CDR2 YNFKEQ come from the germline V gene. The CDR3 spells CTISLGHSDNEQFF. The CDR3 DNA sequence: TGTACCATCAGCCTAGGGCACAGTGACAATGAGCAGTTCTTC.

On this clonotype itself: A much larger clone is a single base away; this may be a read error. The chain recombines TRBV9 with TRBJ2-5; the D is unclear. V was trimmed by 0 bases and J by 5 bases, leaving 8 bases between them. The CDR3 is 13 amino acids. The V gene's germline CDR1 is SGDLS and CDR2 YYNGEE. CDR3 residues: CASSVGVVETQYF. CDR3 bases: TGTGCCAGCAGCGTAGGAGTAGTGGAGACCCAGTACTTC.

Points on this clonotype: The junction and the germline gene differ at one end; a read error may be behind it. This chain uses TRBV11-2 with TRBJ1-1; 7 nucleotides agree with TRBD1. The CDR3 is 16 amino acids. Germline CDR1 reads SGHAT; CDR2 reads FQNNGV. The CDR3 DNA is TGTGCCGGCAGCCCTACCAGGGGGTTGGTGAGCACTGAAGCTTTCTTT. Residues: CAGSPTRGLVSTEAFF.

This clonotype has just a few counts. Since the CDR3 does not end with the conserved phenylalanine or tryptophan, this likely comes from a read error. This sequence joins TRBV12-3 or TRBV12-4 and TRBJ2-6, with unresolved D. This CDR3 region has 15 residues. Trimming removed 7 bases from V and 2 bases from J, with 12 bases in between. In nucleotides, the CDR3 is TGTGCCAGCACCCTCTCCCGCACTGGGGCCAACGTCCTGACTCTC. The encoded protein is CASTLSRTGANVLTL.

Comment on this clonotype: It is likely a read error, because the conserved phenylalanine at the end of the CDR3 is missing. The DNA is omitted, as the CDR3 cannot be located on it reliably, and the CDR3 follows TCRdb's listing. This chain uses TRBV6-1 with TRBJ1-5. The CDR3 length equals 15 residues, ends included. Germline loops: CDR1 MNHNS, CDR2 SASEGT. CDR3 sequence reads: CASSEISYSNQPQHS.

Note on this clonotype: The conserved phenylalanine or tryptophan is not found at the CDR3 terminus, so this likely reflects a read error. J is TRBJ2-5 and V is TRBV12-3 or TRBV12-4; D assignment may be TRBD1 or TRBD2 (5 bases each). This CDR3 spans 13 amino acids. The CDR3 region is CASSLTVGGTQYS. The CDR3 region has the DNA TGTGCCAGTAGTTTAACAGTTGGGGGGACCCAGTACTCC.

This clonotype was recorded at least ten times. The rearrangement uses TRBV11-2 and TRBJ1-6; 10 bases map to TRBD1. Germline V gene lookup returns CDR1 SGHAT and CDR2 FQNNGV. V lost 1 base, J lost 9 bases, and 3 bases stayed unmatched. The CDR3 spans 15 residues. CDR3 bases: TGTGCCAGCAGCTTAGGACAGGGGGCTTCTTCACCCCTCCACTTT. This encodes CASSLGQGASSPLHF. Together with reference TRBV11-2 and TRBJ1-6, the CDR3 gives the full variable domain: EAGVAQSPRYKIIEKRQSVAFWCNPISGHATLYWYQQILGQGPKLLIQFQNNGVVDDSQLPKDRFSAERLKGVDSTLKIQPAKLEDSAVYLCASSLGQGASSPLHFGNGTRLTVT.

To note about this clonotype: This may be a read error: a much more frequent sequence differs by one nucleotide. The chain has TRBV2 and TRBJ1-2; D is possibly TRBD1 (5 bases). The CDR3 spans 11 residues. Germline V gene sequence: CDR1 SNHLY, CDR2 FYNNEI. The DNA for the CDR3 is TGTGCCTGCAGGGACGTTTATGGCTACACCTTC. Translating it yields CACRDVYGYTF.

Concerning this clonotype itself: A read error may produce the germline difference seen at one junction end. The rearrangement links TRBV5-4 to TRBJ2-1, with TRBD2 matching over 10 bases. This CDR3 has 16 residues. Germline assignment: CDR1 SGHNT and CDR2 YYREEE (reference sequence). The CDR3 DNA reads TGTACCAGCAGCTTGGCCGGGCTAGCGGGAGCCAATGAACAGTTCTTC. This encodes CTSSLAGLAGANEQFF.

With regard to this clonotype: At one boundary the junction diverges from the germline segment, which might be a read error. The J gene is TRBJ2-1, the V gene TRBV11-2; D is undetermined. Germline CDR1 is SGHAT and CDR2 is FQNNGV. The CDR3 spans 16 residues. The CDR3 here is CVGSLELVVNYNEQFF. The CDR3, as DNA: TGTGTCGGCAGCTTAGAGCTGGTTGTTAACTACAATGAGCAGTTCTTT.

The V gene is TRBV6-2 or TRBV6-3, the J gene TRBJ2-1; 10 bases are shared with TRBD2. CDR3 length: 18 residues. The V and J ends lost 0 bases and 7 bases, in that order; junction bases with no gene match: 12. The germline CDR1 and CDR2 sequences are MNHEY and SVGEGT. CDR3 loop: CASSYSTLLAGARNEQFF. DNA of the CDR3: TGTGCCAGCAGTTACTCGACCCTCCTAGCGGGAGCGCGAAATGAGCAGTTCTTC.

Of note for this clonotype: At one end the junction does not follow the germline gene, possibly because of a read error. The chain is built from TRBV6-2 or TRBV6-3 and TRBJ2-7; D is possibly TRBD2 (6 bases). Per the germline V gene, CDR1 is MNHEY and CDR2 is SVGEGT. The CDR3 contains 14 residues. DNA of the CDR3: TGTGCCGGCAGTTACTTGAAGGGATTCGGGGGGCAGTACTTC. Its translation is CAGSYLKGFGGQYF.

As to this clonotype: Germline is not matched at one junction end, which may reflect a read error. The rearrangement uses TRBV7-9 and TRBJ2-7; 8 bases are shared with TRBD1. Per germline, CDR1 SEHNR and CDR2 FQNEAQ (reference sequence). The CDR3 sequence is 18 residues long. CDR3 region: CASSLYGRLDRETYEQYF. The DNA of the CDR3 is TGCGCCAGCAGCTTATATGGCCGACTGGACAGGGAAACCTACGAGCAGTACTTC.

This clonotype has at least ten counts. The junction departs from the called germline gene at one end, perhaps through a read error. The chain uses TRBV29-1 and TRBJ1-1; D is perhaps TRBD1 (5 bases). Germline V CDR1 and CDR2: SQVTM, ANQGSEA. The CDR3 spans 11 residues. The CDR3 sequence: CSVQAGPEALF. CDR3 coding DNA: TGCAGCGTTCAGGCAGGGCCTGAAGCTCTCTTT.

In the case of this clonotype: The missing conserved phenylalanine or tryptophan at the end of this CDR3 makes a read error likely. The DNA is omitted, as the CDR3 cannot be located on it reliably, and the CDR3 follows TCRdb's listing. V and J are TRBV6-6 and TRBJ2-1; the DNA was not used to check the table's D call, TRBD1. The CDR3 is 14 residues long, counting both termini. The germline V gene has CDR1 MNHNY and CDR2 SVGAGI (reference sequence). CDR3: CASSQDPGRTVGFL.

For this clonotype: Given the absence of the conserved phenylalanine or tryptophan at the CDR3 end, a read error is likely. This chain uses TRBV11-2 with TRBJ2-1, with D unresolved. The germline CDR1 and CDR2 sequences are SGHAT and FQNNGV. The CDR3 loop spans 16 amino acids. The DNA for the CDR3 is TGTGCCAGCGGCTTAGAACTGGTTGTTAACTACAATGAGCAGTTCCTC. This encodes CASGLELVVNYNEQFL.

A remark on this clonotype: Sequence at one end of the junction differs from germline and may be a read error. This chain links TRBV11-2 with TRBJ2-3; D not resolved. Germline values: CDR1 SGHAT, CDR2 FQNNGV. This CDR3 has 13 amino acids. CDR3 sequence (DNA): TGCGCCAGCAGCTGGATTAGCACAGATACGCAATATTTT. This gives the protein CASSWISTDTQYF.

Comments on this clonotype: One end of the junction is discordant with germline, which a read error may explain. The CDR3 DNA follows: TGTGCCAGCAACTTCGGGAGCACAGATACACAGTATTTT. Protein sequence: CASNFGSTDTQYF. J is TRBJ2-3 and V is TRBV5-6; tentative D call: TRBD2 (6 bases). The CDR3 covers 13 residues. Germline V CDR1 and CDR2: SGHDT, YYEEEE. The full variable domain, in which reference TRBV5-6 and TRBJ2-3 provide the parts outside the CDR3, is DAGVTQSPTHLIKTRGQQVTLRCSPKSGHDTVSWYQQALGQGPQFIFQYYEEEERQRGNFPDRFSGHQFPNYSSELNVNALLLGDSALYLCASNFGSTDTQYFGPGTRLTVL.

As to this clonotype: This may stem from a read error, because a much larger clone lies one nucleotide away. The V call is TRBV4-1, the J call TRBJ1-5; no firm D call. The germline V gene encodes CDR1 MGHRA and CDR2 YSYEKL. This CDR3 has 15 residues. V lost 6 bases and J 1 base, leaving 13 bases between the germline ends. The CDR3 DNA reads TGCGCCAGCAGTCCCATAGAGAGGAGCAATCAGCCCCAGCATTTT. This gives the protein CASSPIERSNQPQHF.

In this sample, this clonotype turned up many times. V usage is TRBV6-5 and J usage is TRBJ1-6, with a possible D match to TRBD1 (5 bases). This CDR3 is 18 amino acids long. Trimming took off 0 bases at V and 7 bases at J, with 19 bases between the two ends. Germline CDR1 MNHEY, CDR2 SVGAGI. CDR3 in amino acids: CASSYSNLGPLANSPLHF. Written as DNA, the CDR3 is TGTGCCAGCAGTTACTCGAACTTGGGGCCACTGGCCAATTCACCCCTCCACTTT.

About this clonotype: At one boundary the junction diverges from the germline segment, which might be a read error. Here the CDR3 DNA reads TGTGCCAGCAGTTTAGGGGCCATACACAATGAGCCGTTCTTC. This translates into CASSLGAIHNEPFF. The chain combines TRBV11-2 with TRBJ2-1, with D possibly TRBD1 on 5 matching bases. This CDR3 is 14 amino acids long. Germline V CDR1 and CDR2: SGHAT, FQNNGV. Full variable domain (rest looked up from reference TRBV11-2 and TRBJ2-1): EAGVAQSPRYKIIEKRQSVAFWCNPISGHATLYWYQQILGQGPKLLIQFQNNGVVDDSQLPKDRFSAERLKGVDSTLKIQPAKLEDSAVYLCASSLGAIHNEPFFGPGTRLTVL.

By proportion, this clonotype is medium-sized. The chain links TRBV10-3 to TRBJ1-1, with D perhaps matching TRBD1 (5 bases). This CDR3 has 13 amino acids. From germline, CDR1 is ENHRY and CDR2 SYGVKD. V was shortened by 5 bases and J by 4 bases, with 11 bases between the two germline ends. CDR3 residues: CAISPAGGTEAFF. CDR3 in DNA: TGTGCCATCAGTCCAGCGGGGGGCACTGAAGCTTTCTTT.

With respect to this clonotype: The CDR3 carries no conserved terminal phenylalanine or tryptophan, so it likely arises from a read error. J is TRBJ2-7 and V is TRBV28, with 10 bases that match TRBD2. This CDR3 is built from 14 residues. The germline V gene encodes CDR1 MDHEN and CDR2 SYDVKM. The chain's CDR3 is CASSLLAGAYKQYL. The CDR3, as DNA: TGTGCCAGCAGTCTCCTAGCGGGAGCCTACAAGCAGTACCTC.

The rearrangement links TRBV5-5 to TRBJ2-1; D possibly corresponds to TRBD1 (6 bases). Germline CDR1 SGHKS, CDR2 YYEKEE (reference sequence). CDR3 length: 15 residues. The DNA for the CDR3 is TGTGCGATCAGCCCTGGACAGCGTTCCTACAATGAGCAGTTCTTC. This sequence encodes CAISPGQRSYNEQFF.

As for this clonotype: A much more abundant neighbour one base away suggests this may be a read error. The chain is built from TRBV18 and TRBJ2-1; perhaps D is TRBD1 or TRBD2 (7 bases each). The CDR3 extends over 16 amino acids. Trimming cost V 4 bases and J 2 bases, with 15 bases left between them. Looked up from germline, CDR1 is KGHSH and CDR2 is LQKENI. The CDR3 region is CASSLPGGDTYNEQFF. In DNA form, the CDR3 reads TGTGCCAGCTCACTACCAGGGGGGGATACCTACAATGAGCAGTTCTTC.

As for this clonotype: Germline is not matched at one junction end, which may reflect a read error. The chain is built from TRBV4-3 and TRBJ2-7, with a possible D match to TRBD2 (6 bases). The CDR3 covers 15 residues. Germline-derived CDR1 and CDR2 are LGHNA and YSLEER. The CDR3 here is CACSQDRETPYEQRF. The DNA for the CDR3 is TGCGCCTGCAGCCAAGATCGGGAGACTCCCTACGAGCAGCGCTTC.

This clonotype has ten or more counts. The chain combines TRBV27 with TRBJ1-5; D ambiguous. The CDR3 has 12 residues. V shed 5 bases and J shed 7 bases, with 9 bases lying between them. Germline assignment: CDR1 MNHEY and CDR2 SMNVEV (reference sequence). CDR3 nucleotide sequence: TGTGCCAGCAGTCCATTAGGACAGCCCCAGCATTTT. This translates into CASSPLGQPQHF.

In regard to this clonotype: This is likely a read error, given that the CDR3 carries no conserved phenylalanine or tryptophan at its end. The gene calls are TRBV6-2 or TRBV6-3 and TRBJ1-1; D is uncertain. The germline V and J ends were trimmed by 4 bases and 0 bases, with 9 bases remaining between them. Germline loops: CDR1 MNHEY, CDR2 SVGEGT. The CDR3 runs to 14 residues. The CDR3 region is CASSCPVLNTEAFV. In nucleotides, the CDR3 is TGTGCCAGCAGTTGCCCAGTGCTGAACACTGAAGCTTTCGTT.